This entry lists 5 T cell receptor beta chains sequenced from one sample in a study of lymphopenia after photon versus proton radiotherapy. Here immunoSEQ multiplex PCR was the method, and the copy in TCRdb shows in-frame clones only, minus some. This sample yields approximately 170,000 clones, of which more than 85% are seen a single time; around 5.1% belongs to the top ten. Material: peripheral blood, obtained from a patient treated with photon-based radiotherapy. The receptors stem from a man aged 50 or older with gastric cancer.

The J gene is TRBJ1-1, the V gene TRBV25-1, with a possible D match to TRBD1 (6 bases). The V and J ends lost 7 bases and 5 bases respectively, with 20 bases between them. There are 15 residues in the CDR3. The germline CDR1 and CDR2 sequences are MGHDK and SYGVNS. In nucleotides, the CDR3 is TGTGCCAGCACCTCTCTCTGGGGGCGGAAGACTGAAGCTTTCTTT. Amino acids: CASTSLWGRKTEAFF.

The chain carries TRBV5-1 and TRBJ2-1, with D possibly matching TRBD1 (5 bases). Germline CDR1 is SGHRS and CDR2 is YFSETQ. Trimming shortened V by 0 bases and J by 4 bases, and 8 bases separated the two germline ends. The CDR3 loop spans 14 amino acids. The CDR3 loop reads CASSLGGEYNEQFF. The CDR3 DNA is TGCGCCAGCAGCTTGGGGGGCGAGTACAATGAGCAGTTCTTC.

This sequence joins TRBV27 and TRBJ2-7, with 9 bases that match TRBD2. This CDR3 has 14 residues. V lost 5 bases to trimming and J lost 2 bases; unmatched junction nucleotides: 4. Germline assignment: CDR1 MNHEY and CDR2 SMNVEV (reference sequence). Here the CDR3 reads CASSLIAGAYEQYF. As DNA, the CDR3 is TGTGCCAGCAGTCTCATAGCGGGAGCCTACGAGCAGTACTTC.

J is TRBJ2-7 and V is TRBV25-1; the match to TRBD1 covers 11 bases. Germline V gene lookup returns CDR1 MGHDK and CDR2 SYGVNS. After removal of 5 bases from V and 3 bases from J, the junction contained 6 bases not matched to a gene. This CDR3 is built from 15 residues. CDR3 nucleotides: TGTGCCAGCAGTCCTCCCGGGACAGGGGGCTACGAGCAGTACTTC. Residues: CASSPPGTGGYEQYF.

The V call is TRBV14, the J call TRBJ1-1, with TRBD1 identical over 8 bases. J was trimmed by 2 bases and V by 0 bases; bases with no gene match: 8. This CDR3 has 17 residues. The germline V gene has CDR1 SGHDN and CDR2 FVKESK. The CDR3 spells CASSQDLSQGVNTEAFF. The CDR3 coding sequence is TGTGCCAGCAGCCAAGATTTGTCACAGGGGGTTAACACTGAAGCTTTCTTT.